One and the same sample provided the 17 T cell receptor beta chains below, sequenced in a study of human T cells and chemical hapten exposure. Via MiXCR, TCRdb re-called the RACE reads, giving one row per CDR3 protein. The sample lists about 34,000 distinct CDR3 sequences; 5.5% to 7.5% were seen once. The time point: patch test 1, 2 weeks after DPC sensitization. The sample's treatment: therapeutic diphenylcyclopropenone sensitization with weekly scalp DPC. The study extracted total RNA from unfractionated whole blood. This specimen was whole blood, taken in connection with sensitization to the hapten diphenylcyclopropenone (DPC). These receptors all stem from a woman in her 30s with alopecia areata. Some clones in this sample may be carry-over from other donors' samples.

The gene calls are TRBV13 and TRBJ2-3; 7 nucleotides line up with TRBD1. The CDR3 sequence is 15 residues long. With 5 bases clipped from V and 3 bases from J, the junction kept 8 bases outside the gene matches. In germline, CDR1 is PRHDT, CDR2 FYEKMQ (reference sequence). The CDR3 is CASSLNRGFTDTQYF. The CDR3 DNA reads TGTGCCAGCAGCCTTAACAGGGGCTTTACAGATACGCAGTATTTT.

The rearrangement uses TRBV5-1 and TRBJ2-7; 8 nucleotides match TRBD1. The V gene's germline CDR1 is SGHRS and CDR2 YFSETQ. V lost 4 bases, J lost 3 bases, and 6 bases stayed unmatched. The CDR3 totals 14 residues. The chain's CDR3 is CASSRGDRNYEQYF. CDR3 DNA: TGCGCCAGCAGCCGAGGGGACAGGAACTACGAGCAGTACTTC.

This clonotype has at least ten counts. The gene calls are TRBV5-1 and TRBJ2-5; 10 bases line up with TRBD1. There are 14 residues in the CDR3. Germline V gene lookup returns CDR1 SGHRS and CDR2 YFSETQ. The V and J ends lost 2 bases and 4 bases, in that order; junction bases with no gene match: 2. This CDR3 is CASSFGQGGETQYF. The DNA of the CDR3 is TGCGCCAGCAGCTTTGGACAGGGGGGAGAGACCCAGTACTTC.

This clonotype was observed many times. The chain employs TRBV6-2 or TRBV6-3 and TRBJ2-3; 10 nucleotides agree with TRBD1. The CDR3 sequence is 14 residues long. Germline assignment: CDR1 MNHEY and CDR2 SVGEGT. J was trimmed by 2 bases and V by 8 bases; bases with no gene match: 4. The CDR3 here is CASEDRGITDTQYF. The CDR3 DNA reads TGTGCCAGCGAGGACAGGGGGATCACAGATACGCAGTATTTT.

This clonotype was seen repeatedly, ten times or more. The CDR3 spells CASTSAGNNEQFF. CDR3 nucleotides: TGTGCCAGCACTAGCGCGGGAAACAATGAGCAGTTCTTC. The J gene is TRBJ2-1, the V gene TRBV27, with D perhaps matching TRBD2 (6 bases). The CDR3 consists of 13 residues. Germline CDR1 reads MNHEY; CDR2 reads SMNVEV (reference sequence). V was cut by 7 bases and J by 5 bases, with 12 bases left in between.

This clonotype occurred a few times. The V and J genes are TRBV7-6 and TRBJ2-6; no clear D gene. The CDR3 totals 13 residues. The germline gives CDR1 SGHVS, CDR2 FNYEAQ. V was trimmed by 6 bases and J by 14 bases, leaving 17 bases between them. CDR3 sequence: CASSQTYSGFLTF. The CDR3, as DNA: TGTGCCAGCAGTCAAACTTATTCCGGTTTCCTGACTTTC.

This clonotype was seen repeatedly, ten times or more. This chain uses TRBV11-2 with TRBJ2-3; no firm D call. Trimming took off 1 base at V and 3 bases at J, with 20 bases between the two ends. In germline, CDR1 is SGHAT, CDR2 FQNNGV. The CDR3 has 18 residues. CDR3: CASSLVFFGKKRTDTQYF. DNA for the CDR3: TGTGCCAGCAGCTTAGTTTTCTTCGGAAAGAAGAGGACAGATACGCAGTATTTT.

The genes are TRBV20-1 and TRBJ2-3, with unresolved D. Trimming stripped 2 bases from V and 3 bases from J, with 3 bases between. CDR1 DFQATT and CDR2 SNEGSKA come from the germline V gene (reference sequence). The CDR3 covers 11 residues. The CDR3, as DNA: TGCAGTGCTAGAAAGACAGATACGCAGTATTTT. Protein: CSARKTDTQYF.

The V call is TRBV4-1, the J call TRBJ2-2; possibly TRBD1 for D (6 bases). V was clipped by 0 bases and J by 5 bases, with 10 bases between them. This CDR3 spans 15 amino acids. Germline CDR1 and CDR2: MGHRA and YSYEKL. CDR3 protein: CASSQDPGVTGELFF. CDR3 coding DNA: TGCGCCAGCAGCCAAGATCCAGGGGTAACCGGGGAGCTGTTTTTT.

The J gene is TRBJ2-7, the V gene TRBV13; no clear D gene. The V and J ends lost 0 bases and 2 bases respectively, with 8 bases between them. Germline V gives CDR1 PRHDT, CDR2 FYEKMQ (reference sequence). This CDR3 is 14 amino acids long. CDR3 nucleotides: TGTGCCAGCAGCTTAGGGAGTACCCCCTACGAGCAGTACTTC. As protein: CASSLGSTPYEQYF.

V and J are TRBV30 and TRBJ1-1, with D perhaps matching TRBD1 (5 bases). The CDR3 is 16 amino acids. V shed 1 base and J shed 3 bases, with 18 bases lying between them. Germline V CDR1 and CDR2: GTSNPN, SVGIG (reference sequence). DNA for the CDR3: TGTGCCTGGAGTGACTGGTCAATGGGGGGAGACACTGAAGCTTTCTTT. It yields the protein CAWSDWSMGGDTEAFF. Based on the CDR3 plus reference TRBV30 and TRBJ1-1, the full variable domain is SQTIHQWPATLVQPVGSPLSLECTVEGTSNPNLYWYRQAAGRGLQLLFYSVGIGQISSEVPQNLSASRPQDRQFILSSKKLLLSDSGFYLCAWSDWSMGGDTEAFFGQGTRLTVV.

The table lists this clonotype with a few counts. The gene calls are TRBV11-2 and TRBJ2-3; 12 bases agree with TRBD2. V gave up 5 bases and J gave up 6 bases; unmatched junction bases: 12. The germline V gene encodes CDR1 SGHAT and CDR2 FQNNGV. The CDR3 is made up of 17 amino acids. The CDR3 reads CASSPAKLAGGPDTQYF. CDR3 nucleotide sequence: TGTGCCAGCAGCCCAGCTAAACTAGCGGGGGGTCCTGATACGCAGTATTTT.

This clonotype was seen a few times. This chain links TRBV23-1 with TRBJ1-5; TRBD1 agrees at 11 bases. TRBV23-1 has ORF status, its function being uncertain. Trimming removed 0 bases from V and 5 bases from J; junction bases left unmatched: 3. This CDR3 has 16 amino acids. The CDR3: CASSQSDRGQYQPQHF. DNA for the CDR3: TGCGCCAGCAGTCAATCGGACAGGGGGCAATATCAGCCCCAGCATTTT.

In its sample, this clonotype was seen many times. The chain is built from TRBV12-3 or TRBV12-4 and TRBJ1-1; D gene ambiguous. Trimming took off 6 bases at V and 4 bases at J, with 12 bases between the two ends. CDR3 length equals 13 residues. The CDR3 spells CASSPELATEAFF. The DNA for the CDR3 is TGTGCCAGCAGCCCAGAGTTGGCCACTGAAGCTTTCTTT.

This clonotype was recorded only once. This may arise from a read error, as a much more abundant clone is one base away. The chain employs TRBV12-3 or TRBV12-4 and TRBJ1-5; D gene ambiguous. This CDR3 is 14 amino acids long. This CDR3 reads CASSLVGLNQPRHF. CDR3 nucleotide sequence: TGTGCCAGCAGTTTAGTGGGCCTCAATCAGCCCCGGCATTTT.

The CDR3 DNA is TGTGCCACCGGCGGAGGGACCGTCTATGGCTACACCTTC. Amino acid sequence: CATGGGTVYGYTF. The chain couples TRBV10-3 to TRBJ1-2; D perhaps matches TRBD1 (5 bases). There are 13 residues in the CDR3. With 10 bases removed from V and 4 bases from J, the gap between germline ends came to 16 bases. Germline CDR1 and CDR2: ENHRY and SYGVKD.

This clonotype appeared many times. CDR3 amino acids: CASSYSNGGAGNTEAFF. As DNA, the CDR3 is TGTGCCAGCAGTTACAGTAATGGGGGGGCAGGGAACACTGAAGCTTTCTTT. V and J are TRBV6-6 and TRBJ1-1, with D perhaps TRBD1 (6 bases). V lost 2 bases to trimming and J lost 1 base, with 17 bases between them. The CDR3 runs 17 residues. The germline gives CDR1 MNHNY, CDR2 SVGAGI (reference sequence).